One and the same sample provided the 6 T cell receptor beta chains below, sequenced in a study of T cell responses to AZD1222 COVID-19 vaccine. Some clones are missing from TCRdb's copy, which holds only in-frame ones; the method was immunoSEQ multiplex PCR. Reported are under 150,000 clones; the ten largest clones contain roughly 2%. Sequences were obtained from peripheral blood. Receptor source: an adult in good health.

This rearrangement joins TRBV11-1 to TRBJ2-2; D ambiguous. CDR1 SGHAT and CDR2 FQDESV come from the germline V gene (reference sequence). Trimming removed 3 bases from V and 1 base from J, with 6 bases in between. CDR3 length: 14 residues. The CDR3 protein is CASSLRQNTGELFF. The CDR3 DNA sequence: TGTGCCAGCAGCTTGAGACAGAACACCGGGGAGCTGTTTTTT.

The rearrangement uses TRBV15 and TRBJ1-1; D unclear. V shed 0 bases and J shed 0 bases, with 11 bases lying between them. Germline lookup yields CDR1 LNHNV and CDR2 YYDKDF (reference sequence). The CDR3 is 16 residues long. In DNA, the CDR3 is TGTGCCACCAGCAGAGATCTAGGCAACATGAACACTGAAGCTTTCTTT. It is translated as CATSRDLGNMNTEAFF.

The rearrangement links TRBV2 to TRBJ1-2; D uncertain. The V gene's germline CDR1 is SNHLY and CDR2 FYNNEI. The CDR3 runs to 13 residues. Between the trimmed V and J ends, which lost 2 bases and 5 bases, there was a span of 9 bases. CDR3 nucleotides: TGTGCCAGCAGTGAATCCGCCATTTATGGCTACACCTTC. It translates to CASSESAIYGYTF.

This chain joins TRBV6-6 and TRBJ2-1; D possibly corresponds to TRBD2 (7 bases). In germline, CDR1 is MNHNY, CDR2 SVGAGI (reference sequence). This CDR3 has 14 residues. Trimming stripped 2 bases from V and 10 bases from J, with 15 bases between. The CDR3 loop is CASSYTPAGAEQFF. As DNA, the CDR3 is TGTGCCAGCAGTTACACCCCCGCGGGGGCAGAGCAGTTCTTC.

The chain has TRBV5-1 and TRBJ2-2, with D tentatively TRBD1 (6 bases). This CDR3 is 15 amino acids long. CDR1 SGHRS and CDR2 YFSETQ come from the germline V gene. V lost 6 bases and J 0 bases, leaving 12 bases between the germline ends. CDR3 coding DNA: TGCGCCAGCAATGGTGAGGGGGCGAACACCGGGGAGCTGTTTTTT. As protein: CASNGEGANTGELFF.

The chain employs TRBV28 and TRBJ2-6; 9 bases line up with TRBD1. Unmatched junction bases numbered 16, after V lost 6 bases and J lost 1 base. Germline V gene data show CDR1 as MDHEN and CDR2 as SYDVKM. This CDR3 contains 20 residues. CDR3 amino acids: CASSQTSYRGRSSGANVLTF. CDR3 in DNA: TGTGCCAGCAGCCAGACCTCCTACAGGGGGCGTTCATCTGGGGCCAACGTCCTGACTTTC. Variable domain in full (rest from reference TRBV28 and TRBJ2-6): DVKVTQSSRYLVKRTGEKVFLECVQDMDHENMFWYRQDPGLGLRLIYFSYDVKMKEKGDIPEGYSVSREKKERFSLILESASTNQTSMYLCASSQTSYRGRSSGANVLTFGAGSRLTVL.